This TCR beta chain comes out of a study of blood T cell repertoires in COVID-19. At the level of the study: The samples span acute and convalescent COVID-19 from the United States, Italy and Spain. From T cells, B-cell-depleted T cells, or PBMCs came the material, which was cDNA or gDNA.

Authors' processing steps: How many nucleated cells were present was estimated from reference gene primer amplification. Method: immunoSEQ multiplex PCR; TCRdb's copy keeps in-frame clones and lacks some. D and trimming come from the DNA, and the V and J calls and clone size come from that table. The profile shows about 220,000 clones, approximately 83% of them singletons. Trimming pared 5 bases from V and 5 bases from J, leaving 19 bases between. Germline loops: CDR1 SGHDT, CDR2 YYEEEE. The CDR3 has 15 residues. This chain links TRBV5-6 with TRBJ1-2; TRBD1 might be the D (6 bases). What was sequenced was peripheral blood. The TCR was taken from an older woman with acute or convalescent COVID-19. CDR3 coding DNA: TGTGCCAGCAGATCCTACCAGGACAGCCTTTATGGCTACACCTTC. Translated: CASRSYQDSLYGYTF.